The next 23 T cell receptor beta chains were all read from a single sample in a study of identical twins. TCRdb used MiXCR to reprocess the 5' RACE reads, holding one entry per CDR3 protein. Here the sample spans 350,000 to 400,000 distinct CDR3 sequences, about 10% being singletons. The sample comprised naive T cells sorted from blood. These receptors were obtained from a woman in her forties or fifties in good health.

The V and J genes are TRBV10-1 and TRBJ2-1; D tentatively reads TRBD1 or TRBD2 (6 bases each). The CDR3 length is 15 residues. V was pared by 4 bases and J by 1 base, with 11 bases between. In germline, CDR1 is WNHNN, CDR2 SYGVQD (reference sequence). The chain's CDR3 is CASSGTGASYNEQFF. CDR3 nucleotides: TGCGCCAGCAGTGGTACGGGGGCATCCTACAATGAGCAGTTCTTC.

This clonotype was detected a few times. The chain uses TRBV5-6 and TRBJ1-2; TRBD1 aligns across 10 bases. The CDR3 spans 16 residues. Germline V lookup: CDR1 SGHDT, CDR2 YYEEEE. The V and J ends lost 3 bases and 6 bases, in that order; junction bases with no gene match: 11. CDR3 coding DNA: TGTGCCAGCAGCTGGGGGGACAGGGGCCTCTTACATGGCTACACCTTC. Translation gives CASSWGDRGLLHGYTF.

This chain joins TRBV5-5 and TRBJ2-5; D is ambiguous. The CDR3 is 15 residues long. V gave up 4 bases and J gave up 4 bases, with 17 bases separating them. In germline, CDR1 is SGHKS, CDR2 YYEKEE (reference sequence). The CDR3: CASSPTDSRTETQYF. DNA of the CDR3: TGTGCCAGCAGCCCTACAGATTCTAGAACAGAGACCCAGTACTTC.

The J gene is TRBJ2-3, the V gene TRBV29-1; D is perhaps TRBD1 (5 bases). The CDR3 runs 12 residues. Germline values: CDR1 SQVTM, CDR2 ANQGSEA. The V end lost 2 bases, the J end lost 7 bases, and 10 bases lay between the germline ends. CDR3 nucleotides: TGCAGCGTTGAACAATCAGGGAATACGCAGTATTTT. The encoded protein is CSVEQSGNTQYF.

The CDR3 sequence: CASSPGRANYGYTF. In nucleotides, the CDR3 is TGTGCCAGCTCACCAGGCAGAGCTAACTATGGCTACACCTTC. The chain recombines TRBV18 with TRBJ1-2; D is ambiguous. Germline V gene lookup returns CDR1 KGHSH and CDR2 LQKENI. V lost 2 bases and J lost 0, with 7 bases in between. The CDR3 contains 14 residues.

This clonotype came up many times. The CDR3 loop reads CASSQEHPGNTEAFF. CDR3 DNA sequence: TGCGCCAGCAGCCAAGAGCATCCCGGAAACACTGAAGCTTTCTTT. The V call is TRBV4-1, the J call TRBJ1-1; D is undetermined. This CDR3 is built from 15 residues. V dropped 0 bases and J dropped 2 bases, with 10 bases sitting between them. The germline V gene encodes CDR1 MGHRA and CDR2 YSYEKL.

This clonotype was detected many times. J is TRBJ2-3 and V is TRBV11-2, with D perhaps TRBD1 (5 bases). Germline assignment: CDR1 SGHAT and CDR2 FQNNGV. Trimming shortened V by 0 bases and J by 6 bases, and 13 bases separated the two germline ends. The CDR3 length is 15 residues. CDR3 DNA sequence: TGTGCCAGCAGCTTAGATAGAGACAGTTGGGATACGCAGTATTTT. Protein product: CASSLDRDSWDTQYF.

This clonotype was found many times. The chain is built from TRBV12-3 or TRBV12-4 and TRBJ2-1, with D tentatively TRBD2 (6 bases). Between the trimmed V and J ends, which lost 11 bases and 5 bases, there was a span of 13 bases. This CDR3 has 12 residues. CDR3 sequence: CAGGTFNNEQFF. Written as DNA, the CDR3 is TGTGCCGGCGGGACTTTTAACAATGAGCAGTTCTTC.

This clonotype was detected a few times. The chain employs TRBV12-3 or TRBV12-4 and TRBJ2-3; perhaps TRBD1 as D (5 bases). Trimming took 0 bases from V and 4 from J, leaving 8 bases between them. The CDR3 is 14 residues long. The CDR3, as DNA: TGTGCCAGCAGTTTAGCACAGGACGCAGATACGCAGTATTTT. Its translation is CASSLAQDADTQYF.

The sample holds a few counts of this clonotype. The CDR3: CASREDRGPETQYF. Here the CDR3 DNA reads TGTGCCAGCAGGGAGGACAGGGGGCCTGAGACCCAGTACTTC. The chain is built from TRBV21-1 and TRBJ2-5; the table assigns TRBD1, which was not confirmed against the DNA. TRBV21-1 is marked as a pseudogene. The CDR3 consists of 14 residues.

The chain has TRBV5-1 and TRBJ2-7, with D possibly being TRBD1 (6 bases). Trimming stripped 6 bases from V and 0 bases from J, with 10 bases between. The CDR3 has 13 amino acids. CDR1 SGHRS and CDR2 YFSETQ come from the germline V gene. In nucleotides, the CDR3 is TGCGCCAGCAACAGGGACAACTCCTACGAGCAGTACTTC. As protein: CASNRDNSYEQYF. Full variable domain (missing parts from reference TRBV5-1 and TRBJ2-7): KAGVTQTPRYLIKTRGQQVTLSCSPISGHRSVSWYQQTPGQGLQFLFEYFSETQRNKGNFPGRFSGRQFSNSRSEMNVSTLELGDSALYLCASNRDNSYEQYFGPGTRLTVT.

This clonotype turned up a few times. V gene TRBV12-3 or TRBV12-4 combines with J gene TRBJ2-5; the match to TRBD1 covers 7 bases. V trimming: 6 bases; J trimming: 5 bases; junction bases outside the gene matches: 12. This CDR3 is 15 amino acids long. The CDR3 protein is CASSLRTGRPETQYF. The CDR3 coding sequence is TGTGCCAGCAGCCTTCGGACAGGAAGGCCGGAGACCCAGTACTTC.

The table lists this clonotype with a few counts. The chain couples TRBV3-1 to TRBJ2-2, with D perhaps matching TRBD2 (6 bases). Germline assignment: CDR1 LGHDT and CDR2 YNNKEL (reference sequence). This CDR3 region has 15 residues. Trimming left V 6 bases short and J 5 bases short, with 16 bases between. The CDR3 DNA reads TGTGCCAGCAGTCCAGGGACCCGGGGGACCGGGGAGCTGTTTTTT. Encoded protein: CASSPGTRGTGELFF.

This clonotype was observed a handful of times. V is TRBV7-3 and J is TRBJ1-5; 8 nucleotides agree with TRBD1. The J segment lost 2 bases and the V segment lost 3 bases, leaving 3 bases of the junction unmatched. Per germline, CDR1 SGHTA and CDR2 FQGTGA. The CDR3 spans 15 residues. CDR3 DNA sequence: TGTGCCAGCAGCTTGACAGGGGATGGCAATCAGCCCCAGCATTTT. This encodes CASSLTGDGNQPQHF.

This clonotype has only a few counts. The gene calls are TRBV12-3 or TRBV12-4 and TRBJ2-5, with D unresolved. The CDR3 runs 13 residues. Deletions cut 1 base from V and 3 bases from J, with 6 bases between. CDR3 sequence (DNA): TGTGCCAGCAGTTTAGGTTGGAAAGAGACCCAGTACTTC. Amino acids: CASSLGWKETQYF.

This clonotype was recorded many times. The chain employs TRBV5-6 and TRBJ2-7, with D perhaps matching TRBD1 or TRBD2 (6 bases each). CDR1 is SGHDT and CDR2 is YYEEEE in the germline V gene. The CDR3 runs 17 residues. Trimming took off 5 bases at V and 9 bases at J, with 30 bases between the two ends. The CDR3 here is CASRSRGGSYLRVGQYV. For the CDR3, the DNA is TGTGCCAGCAGGAGCCGAGGGGGGAGCTACCTTAGAGTTGGGCAGTACGTC.

CDR3 residues: CSARAPSGRETQYF. CDR3 DNA: TGCAGTGCTAGAGCCCCTAGCGGGAGGGAGACCCAGTACTTC. The chain has TRBV20-1 and TRBJ2-5; 11 nucleotides align to TRBD2. V shed 1 base and J 5 bases; nucleotides not matched to a gene: 3. The germline V gene encodes CDR1 DFQATT and CDR2 SNEGSKA (reference sequence). The CDR3 loop spans 14 amino acids.

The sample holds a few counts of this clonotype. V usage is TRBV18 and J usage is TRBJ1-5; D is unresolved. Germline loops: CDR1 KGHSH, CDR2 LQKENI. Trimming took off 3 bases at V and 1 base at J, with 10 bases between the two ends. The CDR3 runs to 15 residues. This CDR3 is CASSPLGRSNQPQHF. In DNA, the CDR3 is TGTGCCAGCTCACCCCTCGGCAGGAGCAATCAGCCCCAGCATTTT.

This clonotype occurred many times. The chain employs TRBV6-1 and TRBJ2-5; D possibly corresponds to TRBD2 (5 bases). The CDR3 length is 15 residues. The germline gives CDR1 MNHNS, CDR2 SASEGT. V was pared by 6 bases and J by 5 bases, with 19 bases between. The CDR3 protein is CASSPILGFLETQYF. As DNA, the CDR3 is TGTGCCAGCAGCCCGATACTAGGTTTTCTTGAGACCCAGTACTTC.

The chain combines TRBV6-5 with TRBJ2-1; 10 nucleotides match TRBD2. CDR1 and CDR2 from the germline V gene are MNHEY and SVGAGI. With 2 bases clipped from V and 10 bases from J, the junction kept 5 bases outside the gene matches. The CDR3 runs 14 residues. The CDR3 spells CASSYKSSGGEQFF. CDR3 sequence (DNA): TGTGCCAGCAGTTACAAGTCTAGCGGGGGAGAGCAGTTCTTC.

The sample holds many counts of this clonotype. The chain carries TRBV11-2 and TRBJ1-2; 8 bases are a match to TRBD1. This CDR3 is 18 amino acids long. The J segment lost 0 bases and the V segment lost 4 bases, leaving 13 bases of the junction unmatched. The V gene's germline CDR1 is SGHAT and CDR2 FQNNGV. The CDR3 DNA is TGTGCCAGCAGCTCCCTCCGGGACAGGAGTTTAGCTAACTATGGCTACACCTTC. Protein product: CASSSLRDRSLANYGYTF.

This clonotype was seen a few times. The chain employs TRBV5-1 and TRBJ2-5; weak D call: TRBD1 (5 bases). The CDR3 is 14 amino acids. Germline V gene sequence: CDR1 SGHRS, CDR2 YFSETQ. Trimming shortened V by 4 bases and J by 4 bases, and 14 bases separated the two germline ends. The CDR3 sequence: CASSLSGALETQYF. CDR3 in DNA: TGCGCCAGCAGCCTATCTGGGGCTTTAGAGACCCAGTACTTC. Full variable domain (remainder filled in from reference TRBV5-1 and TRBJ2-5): KAGVTQTPRYLIKTRGQQVTLSCSPISGHRSVSWYQQTPGQGLQFLFEYFSETQRNKGNFPGRFSGRQFSNSRSEMNVSTLELGDSALYLCASSLSGALETQYFGPGTRLLVL.

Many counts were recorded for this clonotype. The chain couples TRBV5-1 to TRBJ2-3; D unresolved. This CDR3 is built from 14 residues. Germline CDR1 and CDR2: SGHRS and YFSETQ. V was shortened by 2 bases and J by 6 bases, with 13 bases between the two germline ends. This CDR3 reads CASSLSLDSDTQYF. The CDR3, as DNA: TGCGCCAGCAGCTTAAGTCTAGATTCGGATACGCAGTATTTT.